Sequencing of this TCR beta chain was carried out in a study of T cells after yellow fever vaccination. The study's findings and limits: It was a weaker secondary response, yet one that peaked faster, at day 5 versus 15. Clones that expanded after primary vaccination mostly reappeared after the booster (96% CD4, 88% CD8).

A 5'RACE template-switching step, the method used to make TCR cDNA, added a universal primer site and UMIs. TCRdb analysed the 5' RACE reads with MiXCR anew, one entry per CDR3 protein. The sample lists about 96,000 distinct CDR3 sequences, almost 9% occurring once. V was shortened by 0 bases and J by 4 bases, with 9 bases between the two germline ends. Germline V CDR1 and CDR2: KGHDR, SFDVKD. The CDR3 consists of 15 residues. This receptor was taken from a man between 18 and 29 years old who received the YFV17D yellow fever vaccine. The material sequenced was CD8+ T cells not binding an NS4B(214-222) dextramer, sorted from PBMCs, taken approximately 16 days after the first yellow fever vaccination. The chain couples TRBV24-1 to TRBJ2-1; no reliable D call. The CDR3 reads CATSDLSQAYNEQFF. In DNA, the CDR3 is TGTGCCACCAGTGATTTGAGTCAGGCGTACAATGAGCAGTTCTTC.